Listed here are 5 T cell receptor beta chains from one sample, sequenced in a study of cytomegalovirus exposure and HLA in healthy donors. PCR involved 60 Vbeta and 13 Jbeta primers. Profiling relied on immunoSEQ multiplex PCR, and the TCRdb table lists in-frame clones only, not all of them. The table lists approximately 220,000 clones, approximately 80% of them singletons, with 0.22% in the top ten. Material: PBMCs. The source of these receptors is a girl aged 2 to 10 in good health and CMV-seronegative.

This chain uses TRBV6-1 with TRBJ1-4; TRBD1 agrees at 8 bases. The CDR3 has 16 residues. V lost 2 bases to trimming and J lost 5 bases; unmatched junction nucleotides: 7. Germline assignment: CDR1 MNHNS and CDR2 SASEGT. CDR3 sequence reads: CASSESRGPFNEKLFF. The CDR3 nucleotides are TGTGCCAGCAGTGAATCCAGGGGGCCCTTCAATGAAAAACTGTTTTTT.

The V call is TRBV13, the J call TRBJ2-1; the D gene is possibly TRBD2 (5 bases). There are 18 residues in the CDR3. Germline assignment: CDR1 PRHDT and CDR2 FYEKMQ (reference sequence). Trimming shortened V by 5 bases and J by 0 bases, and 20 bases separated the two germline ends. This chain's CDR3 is CASSLPRGEGSSYNEQFF. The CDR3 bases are TGTGCCAGCAGCCTACCCCGGGGTGAAGGGAGCTCCTACAATGAGCAGTTCTTC.

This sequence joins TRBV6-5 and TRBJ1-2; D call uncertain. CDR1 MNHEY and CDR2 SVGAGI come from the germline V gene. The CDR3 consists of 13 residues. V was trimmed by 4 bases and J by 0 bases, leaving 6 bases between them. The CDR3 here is CASSLTTNYGYTF. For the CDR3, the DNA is TGTGCCAGCAGTTTGACAACTAACTATGGCTACACCTTC.

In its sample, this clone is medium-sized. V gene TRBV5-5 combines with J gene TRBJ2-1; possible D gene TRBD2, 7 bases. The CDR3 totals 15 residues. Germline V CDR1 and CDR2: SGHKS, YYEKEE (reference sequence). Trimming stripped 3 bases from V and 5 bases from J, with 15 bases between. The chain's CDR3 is CASSSPGGLNNEQFF. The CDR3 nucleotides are TGTGCCAGCAGCTCACCGGGGGGCTTAAACAATGAGCAGTTCTTC.

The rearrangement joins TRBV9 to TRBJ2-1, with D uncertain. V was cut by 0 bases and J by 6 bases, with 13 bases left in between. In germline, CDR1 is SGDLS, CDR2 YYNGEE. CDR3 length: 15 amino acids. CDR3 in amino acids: CASSVEPKPFNEQFF. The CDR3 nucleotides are TGTGCCAGCAGCGTAGAGCCTAAACCCTTCAATGAGCAGTTCTTC.